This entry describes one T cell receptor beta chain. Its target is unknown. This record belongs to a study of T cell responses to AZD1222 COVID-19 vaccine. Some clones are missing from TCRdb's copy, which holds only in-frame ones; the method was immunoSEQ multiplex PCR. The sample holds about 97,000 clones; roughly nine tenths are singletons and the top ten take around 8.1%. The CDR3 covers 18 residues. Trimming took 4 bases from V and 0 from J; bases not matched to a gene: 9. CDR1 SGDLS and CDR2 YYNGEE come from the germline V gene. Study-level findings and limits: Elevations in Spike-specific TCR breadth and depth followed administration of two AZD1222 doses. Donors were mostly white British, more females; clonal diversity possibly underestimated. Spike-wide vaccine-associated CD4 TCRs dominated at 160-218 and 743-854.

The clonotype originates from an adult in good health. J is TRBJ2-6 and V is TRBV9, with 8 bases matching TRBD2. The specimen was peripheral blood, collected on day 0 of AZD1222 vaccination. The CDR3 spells CASSPKSGSSSGANVLTF. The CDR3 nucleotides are TGTGCCAGCAGCCCGAAGAGCGGGAGCAGCTCTGGGGCCAACGTCCTGACTTTC.